This T cell receptor (beta chain) appears in the sequencing data of a study of blood T cell repertoires in COVID-19. Study details: COVID-19 samples collected from the United States, Italy and Spain covered acute and convalescent phases.

This CDR3 has 12 residues. The ends were cut back, 7 bases at V and 8 bases at J, with 14 bases in the middle. Germline values: CDR1 MNHEY, CDR2 SVGAGI. In the original analysis: Scientists estimated how many nucleated cells there were by amplifying reference gene primers. Method: immunoSEQ multiplex PCR; TCRdb's copy keeps in-frame clones and lacks some. The V and J calls and the clone size are those of that table, but D and trimming were determined from the DNA. The repertoire consists of approximately 250,000 clones, with around four fifths occurring once and the leading ten covering 4% to 4.5%. This clonotype originated in a man aged 45-65 years with acute or convalescent COVID-19. The chain uses TRBV6-5 and TRBJ1-2; D call uncertain. Material for sequencing was peripheral blood. In DNA, the CDR3 is TGTGCCAGCACCTCCCAGGTCTACGGCTACACCTTC. Translation: CASTSQVYGYTF.